This T cell receptor beta chain was identified in a study of cytomegalovirus exposure and HLA in healthy donors. The CDR3 is 15 residues long. Germline V lookup: CDR1 SEHNR, CDR2 FQNEAQ (reference sequence). The V gene end was trimmed by 6 bases and the J gene end by 2 bases; junction bases not matched to a gene: 6. Overall study findings and caveats: The study reported that TCR beta sequences accurately predicted HLA-A and HLA-B alleles in most subjects. Immune exposure information comprised only CMV serostatus.

Notes on this clone: The antigen remains unidentified.

PCR amplification relied on 60 Vbeta primers (plus 13 Jbeta primers). Data came from immunoSEQ multiplex PCR; TCRdb stores just in-frame clones and leaves some out. In the table there are 80,000 to 100,000 clones, roughly 77% of which are singletons. The sequence came from a man aged 35-49 years in good health and CMV-seronegative. The material sequenced was PBMCs. The rearrangement links TRBV7-9 to TRBJ2-7, with TRBD2 matching 11 bases. In nucleotides, the CDR3 is TGTGCCAGCAGACGAGGGACTAGCGGACCCTACGAGCAGTACTTC. It codes for CASRRGTSGPYEQYF.